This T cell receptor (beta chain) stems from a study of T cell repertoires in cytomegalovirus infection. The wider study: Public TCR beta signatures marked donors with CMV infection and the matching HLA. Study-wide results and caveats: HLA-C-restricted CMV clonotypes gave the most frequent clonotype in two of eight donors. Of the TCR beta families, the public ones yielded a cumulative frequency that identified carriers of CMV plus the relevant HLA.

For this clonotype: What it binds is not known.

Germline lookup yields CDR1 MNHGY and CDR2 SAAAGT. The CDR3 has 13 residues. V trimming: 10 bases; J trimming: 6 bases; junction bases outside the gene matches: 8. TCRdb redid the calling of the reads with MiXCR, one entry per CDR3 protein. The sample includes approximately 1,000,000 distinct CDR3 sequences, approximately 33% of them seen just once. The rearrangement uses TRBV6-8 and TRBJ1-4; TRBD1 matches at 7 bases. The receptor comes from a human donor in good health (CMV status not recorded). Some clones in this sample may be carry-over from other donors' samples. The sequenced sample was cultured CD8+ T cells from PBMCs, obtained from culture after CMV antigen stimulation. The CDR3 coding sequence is TGTGCCACCCACCAAGGGGGCTATGAAAAACTGTTTTTT. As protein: CATHQGGYEKLFF.